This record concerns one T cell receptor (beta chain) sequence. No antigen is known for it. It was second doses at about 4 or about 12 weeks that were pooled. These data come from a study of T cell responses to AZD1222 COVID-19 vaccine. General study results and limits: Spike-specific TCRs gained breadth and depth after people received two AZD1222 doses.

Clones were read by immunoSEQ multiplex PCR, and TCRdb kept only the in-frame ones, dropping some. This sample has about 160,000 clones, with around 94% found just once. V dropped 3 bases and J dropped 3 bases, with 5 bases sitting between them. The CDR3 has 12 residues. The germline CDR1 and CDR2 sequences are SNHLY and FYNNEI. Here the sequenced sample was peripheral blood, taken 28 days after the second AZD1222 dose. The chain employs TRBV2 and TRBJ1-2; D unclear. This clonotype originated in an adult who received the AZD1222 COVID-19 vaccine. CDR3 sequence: CASSEADYGYTF. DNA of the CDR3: TGTGCCAGCAGTGAGGCAGACTATGGCTACACCTTC.